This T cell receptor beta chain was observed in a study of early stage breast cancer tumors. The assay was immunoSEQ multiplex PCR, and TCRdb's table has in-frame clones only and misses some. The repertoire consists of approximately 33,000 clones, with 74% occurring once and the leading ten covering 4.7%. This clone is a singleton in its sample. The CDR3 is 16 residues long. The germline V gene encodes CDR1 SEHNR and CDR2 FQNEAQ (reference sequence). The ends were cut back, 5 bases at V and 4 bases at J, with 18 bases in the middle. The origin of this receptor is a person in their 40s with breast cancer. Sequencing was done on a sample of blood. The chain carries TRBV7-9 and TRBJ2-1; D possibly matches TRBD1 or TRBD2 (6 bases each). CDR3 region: CASSPLGGRRYNEQFF. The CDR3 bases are TGTGCCAGCAGCCCTCTTGGGGGGCGCAGGTACAATGAGCAGTTCTTC.